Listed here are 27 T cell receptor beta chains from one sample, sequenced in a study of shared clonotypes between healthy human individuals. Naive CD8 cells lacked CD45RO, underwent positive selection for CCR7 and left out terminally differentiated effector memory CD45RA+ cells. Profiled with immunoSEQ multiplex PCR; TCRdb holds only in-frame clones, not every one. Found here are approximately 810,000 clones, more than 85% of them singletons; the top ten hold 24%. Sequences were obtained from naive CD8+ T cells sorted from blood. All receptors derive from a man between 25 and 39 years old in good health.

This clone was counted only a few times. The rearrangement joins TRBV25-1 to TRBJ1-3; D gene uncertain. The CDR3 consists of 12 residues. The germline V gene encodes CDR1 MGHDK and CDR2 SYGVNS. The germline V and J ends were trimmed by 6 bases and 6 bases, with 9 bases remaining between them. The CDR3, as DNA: TGTGCCAGCAGCGGCGGTCAAAACACCATATATTTT. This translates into CASSGGQNTIYF.

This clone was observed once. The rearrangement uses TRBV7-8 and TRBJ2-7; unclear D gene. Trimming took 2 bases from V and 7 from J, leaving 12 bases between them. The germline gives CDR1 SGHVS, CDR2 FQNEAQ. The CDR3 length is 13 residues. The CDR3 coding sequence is TGTGCCAGCAGCTTAACGTCACGTCGGGAGCAGTACTTC. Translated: CASSLTSRREQYF. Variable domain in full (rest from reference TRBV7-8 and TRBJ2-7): GAGVSQSPRYKVAKRGQDVALRCDPISGHVSLFWYQQALGQGPEFLTYFQNEAQLDKSGLPSDRFFAERPEGSVSTLKIQRTQQEDSAVYLCASSLTSRREQYFGPGTRLTVT.

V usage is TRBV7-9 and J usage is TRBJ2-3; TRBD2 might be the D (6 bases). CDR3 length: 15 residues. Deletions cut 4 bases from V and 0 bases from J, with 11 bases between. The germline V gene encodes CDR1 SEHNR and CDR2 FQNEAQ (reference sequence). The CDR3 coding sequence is TGTGCCAGCAGCTATGCGGGGTCTAGCACAGATACGCAGTATTTT. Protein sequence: CASSYAGSSTDTQYF.

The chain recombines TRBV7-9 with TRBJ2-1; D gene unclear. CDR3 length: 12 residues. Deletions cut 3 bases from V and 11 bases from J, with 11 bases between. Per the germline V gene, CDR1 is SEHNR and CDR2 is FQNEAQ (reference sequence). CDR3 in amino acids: CASSLVRYQQFF. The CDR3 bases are TGTGCCAGCAGCTTGGTTCGGTACCAGCAGTTCTTC.

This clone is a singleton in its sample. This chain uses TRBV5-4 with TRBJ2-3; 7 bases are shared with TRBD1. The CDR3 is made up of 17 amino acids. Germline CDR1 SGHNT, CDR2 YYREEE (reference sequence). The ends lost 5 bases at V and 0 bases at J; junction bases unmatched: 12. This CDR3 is CASRPGQNPDSTDTQYF. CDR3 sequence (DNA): TGTGCCAGCAGGCCGGGACAGAACCCCGATAGCACAGATACGCAGTATTTT. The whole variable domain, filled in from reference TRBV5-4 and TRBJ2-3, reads ETGVTQSPTHLIKTRGQQVTLRCSSQSGHNTVSWYQQALGQGPQFIFQYYREEENGRGNFPPRFSGLQFPNYSSELNVNALELDDSALYLCASRPGQNPDSTDTQYFGPGTRLTVL.

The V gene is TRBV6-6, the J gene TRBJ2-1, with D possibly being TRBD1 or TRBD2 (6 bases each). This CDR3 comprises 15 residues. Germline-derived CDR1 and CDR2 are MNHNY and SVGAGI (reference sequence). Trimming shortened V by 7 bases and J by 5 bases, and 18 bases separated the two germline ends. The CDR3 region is CASTHGGLRNNEQFF. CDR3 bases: TGTGCCAGCACCCACGGGGGCCTTCGGAACAATGAGCAGTTCTTC.

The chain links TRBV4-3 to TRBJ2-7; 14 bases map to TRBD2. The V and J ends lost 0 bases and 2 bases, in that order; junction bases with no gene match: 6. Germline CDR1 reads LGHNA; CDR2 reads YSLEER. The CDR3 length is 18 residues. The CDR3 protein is CASSQDLLTSGRAYEQYF. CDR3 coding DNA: TGCGCCAGCAGCCAAGATCTTCTGACTAGCGGGAGGGCCTACGAGCAGTACTTC.

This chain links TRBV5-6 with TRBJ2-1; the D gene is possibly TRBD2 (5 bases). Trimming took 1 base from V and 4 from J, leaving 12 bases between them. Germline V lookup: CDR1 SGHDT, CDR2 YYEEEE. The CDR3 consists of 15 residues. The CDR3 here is CASSLSGLGYNEQFF. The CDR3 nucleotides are TGTGCCAGCAGCTTGTCGGGGTTAGGGTACAATGAGCAGTTCTTC.

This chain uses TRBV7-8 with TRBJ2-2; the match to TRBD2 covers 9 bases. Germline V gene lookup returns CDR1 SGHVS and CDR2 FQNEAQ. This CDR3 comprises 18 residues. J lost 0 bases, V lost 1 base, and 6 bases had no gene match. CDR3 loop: CASSLVLLAGSNTGELFF. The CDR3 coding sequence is TGTGCCAGCAGCTTAGTATTACTAGCGGGTTCGAACACCGGGGAGCTGTTTTTT.

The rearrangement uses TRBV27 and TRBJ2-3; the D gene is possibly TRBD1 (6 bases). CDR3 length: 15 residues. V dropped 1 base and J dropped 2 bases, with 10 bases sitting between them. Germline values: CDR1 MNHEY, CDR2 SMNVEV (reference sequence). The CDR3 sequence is CASSLWSGATDTQYF. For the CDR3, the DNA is TGTGCCAGCAGTTTATGGTCAGGGGCCACAGATACGCAGTATTTT.

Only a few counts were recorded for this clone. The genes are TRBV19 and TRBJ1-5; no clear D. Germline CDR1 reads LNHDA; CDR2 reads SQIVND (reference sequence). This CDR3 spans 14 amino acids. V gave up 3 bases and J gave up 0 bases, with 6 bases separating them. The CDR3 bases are TGTGCCAGTAGTATTCAGAATAGCAATCAGCCCCAGCATTTT. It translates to CASSIQNSNQPQHF.

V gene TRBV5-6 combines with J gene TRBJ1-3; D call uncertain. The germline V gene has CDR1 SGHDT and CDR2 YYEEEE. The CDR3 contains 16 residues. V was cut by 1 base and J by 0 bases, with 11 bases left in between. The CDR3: CASSLSAGTSGNTIYF. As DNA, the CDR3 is TGTGCCAGCAGCTTGTCGGCAGGCACCTCTGGAAACACCATATATTTT.

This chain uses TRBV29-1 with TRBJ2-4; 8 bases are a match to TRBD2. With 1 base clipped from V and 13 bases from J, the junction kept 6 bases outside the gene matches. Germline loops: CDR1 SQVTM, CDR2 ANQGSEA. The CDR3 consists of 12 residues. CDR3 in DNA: TGCAGCGTTGAAGCGTTCGGGGGGGAACAGTACTTC. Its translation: CSVEAFGGEQYF.

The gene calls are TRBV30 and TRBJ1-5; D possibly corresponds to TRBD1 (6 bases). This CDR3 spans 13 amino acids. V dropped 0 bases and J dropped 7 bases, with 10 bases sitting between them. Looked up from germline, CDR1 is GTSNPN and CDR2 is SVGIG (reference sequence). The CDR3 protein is CAWSVGGSQPQHF. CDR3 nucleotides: TGTGCCTGGAGTGTCGGGGGCTCGCAGCCCCAGCATTTT.

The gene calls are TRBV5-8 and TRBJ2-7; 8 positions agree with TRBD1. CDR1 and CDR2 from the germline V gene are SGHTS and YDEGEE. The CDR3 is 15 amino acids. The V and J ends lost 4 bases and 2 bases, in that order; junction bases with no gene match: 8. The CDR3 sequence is CASSLGTGQTYEQYF. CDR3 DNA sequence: TGTGCCAGCAGCCTCGGGACAGGTCAAACCTACGAGCAGTACTTC.

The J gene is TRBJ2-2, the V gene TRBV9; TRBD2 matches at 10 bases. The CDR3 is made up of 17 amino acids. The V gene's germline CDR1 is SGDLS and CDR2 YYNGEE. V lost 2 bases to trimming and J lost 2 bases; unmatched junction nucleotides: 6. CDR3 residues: CASSVSSSGSNTGELFF. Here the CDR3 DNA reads TGTGCCAGCAGCGTTTCCTCTAGCGGGAGCAACACCGGGGAGCTGTTTTTT.

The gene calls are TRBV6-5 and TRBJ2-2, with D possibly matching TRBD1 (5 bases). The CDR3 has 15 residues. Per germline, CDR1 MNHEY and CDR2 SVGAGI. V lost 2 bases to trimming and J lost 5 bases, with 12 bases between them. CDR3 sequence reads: CASSYRKGVTGELFF. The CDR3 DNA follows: TGTGCCAGCAGTTACCGTAAAGGGGTGACCGGGGAGCTGTTTTTT.

The CDR3, as DNA: TGTGCCAGTAGTATACGGCTAGCGGGAGTGGGGGAGCAGTACTTC. This translates into CASSIRLAGVGEQYF. This chain connects TRBV19 to TRBJ2-7; 10 bases match TRBD2. Trimming cost V 2 bases and J 7 bases; bases outside gene matches: 8. The CDR3 extends over 15 amino acids. CDR1 and CDR2 (germline): LNHDA, SQIVND (reference sequence).

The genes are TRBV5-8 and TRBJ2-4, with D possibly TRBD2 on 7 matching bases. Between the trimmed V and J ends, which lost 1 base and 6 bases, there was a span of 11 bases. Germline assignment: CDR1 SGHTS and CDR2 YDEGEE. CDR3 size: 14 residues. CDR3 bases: TGTGCCAGCAGCTTGCGGGGGGCTGTAAACATTCAGTACTTC. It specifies CASSLRGAVNIQYF.

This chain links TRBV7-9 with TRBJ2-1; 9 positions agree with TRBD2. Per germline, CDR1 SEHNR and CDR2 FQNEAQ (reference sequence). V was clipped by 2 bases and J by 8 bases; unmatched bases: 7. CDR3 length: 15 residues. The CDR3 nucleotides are TGTGCCAGCAGCTTAACTCTAGCGGGATTGGATGAGCAGTTCTTC. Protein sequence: CASSLTLAGLDEQFF. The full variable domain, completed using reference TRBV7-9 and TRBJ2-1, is DTGVSQNPRHKITKRGQNVTFRCDPISEHNRLYWYRQTLGQGPEFLTYFQNEAQLEKSRLLSDRFSAERPKGSFSTLEIQRTEQGDSAMYLCASSLTLAGLDEQFFGPGTRLTVL.

The chain's CDR3 is CASSQDDTQYF. The CDR3 nucleotides are TGCGCCAGCAGCCAAGATGATACGCAGTATTTT. This sequence joins TRBV4-1 and TRBJ2-3; D not resolved. Trimming pared 0 bases from V and 6 bases from J, leaving 1 base between. CDR3 length equals 11 residues. The germline V gene encodes CDR1 MGHRA and CDR2 YSYEKL.

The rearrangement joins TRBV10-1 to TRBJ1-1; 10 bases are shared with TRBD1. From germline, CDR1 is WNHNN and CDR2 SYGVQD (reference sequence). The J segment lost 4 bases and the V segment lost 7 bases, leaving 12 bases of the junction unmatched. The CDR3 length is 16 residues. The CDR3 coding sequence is TGCGCCAGCAACCACCGGGACAGGGGACCGGCCACTGAAGCTTTCTTT. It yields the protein CASNHRDRGPATEAFF.

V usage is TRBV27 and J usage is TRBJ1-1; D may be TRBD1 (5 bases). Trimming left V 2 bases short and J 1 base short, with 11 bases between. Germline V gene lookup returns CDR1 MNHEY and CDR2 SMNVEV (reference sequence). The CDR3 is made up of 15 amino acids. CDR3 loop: CASSLLGPKNTEAFF. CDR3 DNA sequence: TGTGCCAGCAGTTTACTGGGACCGAAGAACACTGAAGCTTTCTTT.

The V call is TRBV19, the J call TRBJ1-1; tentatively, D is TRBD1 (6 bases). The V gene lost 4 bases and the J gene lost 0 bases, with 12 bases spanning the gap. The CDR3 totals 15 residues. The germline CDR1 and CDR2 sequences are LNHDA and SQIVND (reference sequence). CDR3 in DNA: TGTGCCAGTAGTACCGGACAGCTAATGAACACTGAAGCTTTCTTT. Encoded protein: CASSTGQLMNTEAFF.

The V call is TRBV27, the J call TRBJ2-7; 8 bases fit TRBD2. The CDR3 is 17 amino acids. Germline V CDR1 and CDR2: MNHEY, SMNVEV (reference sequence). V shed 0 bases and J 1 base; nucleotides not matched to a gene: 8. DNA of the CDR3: TGTGCCAGCAGTTTATCCTTCGGGAGGGCCGGGTCCTACGAGCAGTACTTC. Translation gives CASSLSFGRAGSYEQYF.

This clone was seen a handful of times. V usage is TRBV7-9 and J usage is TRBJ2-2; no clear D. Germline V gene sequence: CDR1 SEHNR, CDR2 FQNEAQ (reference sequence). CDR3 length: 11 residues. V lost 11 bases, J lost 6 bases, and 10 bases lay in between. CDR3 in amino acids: CASNPAGELFF. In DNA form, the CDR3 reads TGTGCCTCGAACCCGGCCGGGGAGCTGTTTTTT. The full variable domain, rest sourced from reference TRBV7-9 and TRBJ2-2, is DTGVSQNPRHKITKRGQNVTFRCDPISEHNRLYWYRQTLGQGPEFLTYFQNEAQLEKSRLLSDRFSAERPKGSFSTLEIQRTEQGDSAMYLCASNPAGELFFGEGSRLTVL.

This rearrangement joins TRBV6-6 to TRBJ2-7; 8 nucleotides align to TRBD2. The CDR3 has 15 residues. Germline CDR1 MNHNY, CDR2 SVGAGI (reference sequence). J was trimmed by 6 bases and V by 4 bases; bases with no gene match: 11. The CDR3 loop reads CASSFTLGLEGEQYF. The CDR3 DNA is TGTGCCAGCAGTTTCACTCTGGGACTAGAAGGCGAGCAGTACTTC.